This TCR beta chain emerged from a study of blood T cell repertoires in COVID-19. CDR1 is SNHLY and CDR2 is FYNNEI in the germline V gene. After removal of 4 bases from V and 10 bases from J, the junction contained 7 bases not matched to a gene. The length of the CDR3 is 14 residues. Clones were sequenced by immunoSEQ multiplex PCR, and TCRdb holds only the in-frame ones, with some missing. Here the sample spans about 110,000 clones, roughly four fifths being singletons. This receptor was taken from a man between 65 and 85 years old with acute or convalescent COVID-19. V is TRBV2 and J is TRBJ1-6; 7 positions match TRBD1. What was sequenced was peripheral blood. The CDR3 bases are TGTGCCAGCAGTGTCGCAGGGGGTATATCACCCCTCCACTTT. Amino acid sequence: CASSVAGGISPLHF.